Listed below are T cell receptor beta chains from one sample, sequenced in a study of shared clonotypes between healthy human individuals. Sequenced by immunoSEQ multiplex PCR; TCRdb stores in-frame clones only, minus some. This table has about 990,000 clones, 78% appearing once. Sequencing was done on a sample of memory CD4+ T cells from PBMCs. The receptors were gathered from a young man in good health. Some clones in this sample may be carry-over from other donors' samples. CDR3s include the opening cysteine and the closing phenylalanine or tryptophan. The order of the fields is D gene, V gene, CDR3 protein. D genes are given only for firm matches.

TRBD2,TRBV10-3,CAISFGGQETQYF
NA,TRBV6-5,CASKEGEGKLFF
NA,TRBV29-1,CSVALRMSSYEQYF
NA,TRBV5-6,CASSQGGVKFGGELFF
NA,TRBV5-4,CASSPPGGRDTEAFF
NA,TRBV21-1,CASSKNTTSGRGWFYEQYF
NA,TRBV7-2,CASSLVRGETQYF
NA,TRBV28,CASSPIFPGGVGNQPQHF
NA,TRBV2,CASTTAYGYTF
NA,TRBV27,CASSFRPSGSGELFF
NA,TRBV2,CASKPGPDRFREQYF
NA,TRBV7-2,CASSLSIQAGTDTQYF
TRBD1,TRBV15,CATSVPRTGRVTEAFF
TRBD1,TRBV2,CASSDPRGTGADTQYF
TRBD1,TRBV7-4,CASSLGTGPYGYTF
NA,TRBV5-3,CARSLGQRRGKRNTEAFF
TRBD1,TRBV30,CAWSRDRGVGTQYF
NA,TRBV18,CASSPGGRHYEQYF
NA,TRBV29-1,CSVRSSTEAFF
NA,TRBV7-3,CASSLMGATEAFF
TRBD2,TRBV28,CATQTSVTYEQYF
TRBD1,TRBV2,CASSAAGGGYGYTF
NA,TRBV28,CASSMKLDTGEQYF